The rows below give T cell receptor beta chains drawn from one sample of a study of CD8+CD57+ T cells in acquired aplastic anemia. MiXCR, applied by TCRdb to the reads, yields one record per CDR3 protein. The data hold approximately 380,000 distinct CDR3 sequences, with approximately 70% observed a single time. Sequencing was done on a sample of sorted CD4+, CD8+, or CD8+CD57+ T cells (not recorded which) from PBMCs. Receptors were obtained from a human donor in good health, serving as a control. CDR3s include the opening cysteine and the closing phenylalanine or tryptophan. The D gene is left open where the match is weak. Not all rows give a size; the values are once, few, many and, for expanded clones, a class.

>NA|few|TRBJ1-1|TRBV6-2/TRBV6-3|14
CASSYRAVGTEAFF
TGTGCCAGCAGTTACAGGGCAGTGGGCACTGAAGCTTTCTTT
>TRBD1|many|TRBJ2-1|TRBV7-3|15
CASGSPGQSYNEQFF
TGTGCCAGCGGATCTCCGGGACAGTCTTACAATGAGCAGTTCTTC
>NA|NA|TRBJ1-4|TRBV2|15
CASSLTGPTSENLFF
TGTGCCAGCAGTTTAACAGGGCCAACTAGTGAAAATCTGTTTTTT
>NA|NA|TRBJ2-7|TRBV5-8|14
CASTSRQGPYEQYF
TGTGCCAGCACCTCCCGGCAGGGACCCTACGAGCAGTACTTC
>NA|NA|TRBJ1-6|TRBV12-3/TRBV12-4|16
CASSSRAPHVKSPLHF
TGTGCCAGCAGCTCCAGGGCACCTCATGTAAAATCACCCCTCCACTTT
>TRBD1|NA|TRBJ1-4|TRBV20-1|13
CSASPNGQGQLFF
TGCAGTGCTAGTCCGAATGGACAGGGCCAACTGTTTTTT
>NA|NA|TRBJ1-1|TRBV19|15
CAASRGGNWNTEAFF
TGTGCCGCCTCCCGCGGGGGCAACTGGAACACTGAAGCTTTCTTT
>NA|many|TRBJ2-7|TRBV6-5|11
CASSPGSRQYF
TGTGCCAGCAGCCCCGGGTCTAGGCAGTACTTC
>TRBD1|NA|TRBJ2-5|TRBV7-2|13
CASSANRGQTQYF
TGTGCCAGCAGCGCGAACAGGGGGCAGACCCAGTACTTC
>NA|NA|TRBJ1-2|TRBV7-2|14
CASRLTTSGYGYTF
TGTGCCAGCAGACTGACGACATCCGGCTATGGCTACACCTTC
>NA|NA|TRBJ2-3|TRBV9|14
CASTLGDSTDTQYF
TGTGCCAGCACCCTAGGCGACTCTACAGATACGCAGTATTTT
>NA|many|TRBJ1-1|TRBV4-1|16
CASSQWGAMVSTEAFF
TGCGCCAGCAGCCAATGGGGGGCTATGGTGAGTACTGAAGCTTTCTTT
>TRBD2|many|TRBJ2-2|TRBV5-1|15
CASSLSGGRTGELFF
TGCGCCAGCAGCTTAAGCGGGGGACGAACCGGGGAGCTGTTTTTT
>NA|NA|TRBJ1-1|TRBV20-1|14
CSARTGTANTEAFF
TGCAGTGCTAGGACCGGGACGGCGAACACTGAAGCTTTCTTT
>TRBD2|once|TRBJ2-3|TRBV10-3|15
CAIRASGSDTDTQYF
TGTGCCATCAGGGCCAGCGGGAGCGACACAGATACGCAGTATTTT
>TRBD1|NA|TRBJ1-6|TRBV2|13
CASRTGNHSPHHF
TGTGCCAGCAGGACAGGGAACCACTCTCCCCACCACTTT
>NA|many|TRBJ2-3|TRBV20-1|13
CSPKRRAPDTQYF
TGCAGTCCCAAAAGACGTGCCCCAGATACGCAGTATTTT
>TRBD1|NA|TRBJ1-1|TRBV7-2|15
CASSLEVPGGSDDFF
TGTGCCAGCAGCTTAGAGGTTCCAGGGGGTAGCGACGACTTCTTT
>TRBD1|NA|TRBJ2-7|TRBV9|15
CASRLGPGQAFRQYF
TGTGCCAGCAGACTCGGTCCGGGACAGGCCTTTCGGCAGTACTTC
>NA|NA|TRBJ2-7|TRBV7-3|15
CASSLTVGDGYTFYF
TGTGCCAGCAGCTTAACGGTTGGCGATGGCTACACCTTCTACTTC
>NA|NA|TRBJ2-7|TRBV20-1|14
CSASRTDEKDEQYF
TGCAGTGCATCGAGGACCGATGAAAAAGACGAGCAGTACTTC
>TRBD1|NA|TRBJ2-3|TRBV5-1|11
CASSQGTDPHF
TGCGCCAGCAGCCAGGGGACAGATCCGCATTTT
>TRBD1|many|TRBJ1-1|TRBV7-2|15
CASSSGQELSTEAFF
TGTGCCAGCAGCTCCGGACAGGAGTTGAGCACTGAAGCTTTCTTT
>NA|NA|TRBJ1-2|TRBV20-1|12
CGARGDSYGYTF
TGCGGTGCCAGGGGCGACAGCTATGGCTACACCTTC
>TRBD2|NA|TRBJ2-5|TRBV5-4|18
CASSLEAAASGGEETQYF
TGTGCTAGCAGCTTGGAGGCAGCGGCTAGCGGGGGGGAAGAGACCCAGTACTTC
>TRBD2|NA|TRBJ2-1|TRBV25-1|17
CASSGGLAGGHWDEQFF
TGTGCCAGCAGTGGGGGACTAGCGGGGGGACATTGGGATGAGCAGTTCTTC
>TRBD1|once|TRBJ2-7|TRBV7-9|14
CASSARGGKSPSTF
TGTGCCAGCAGCGCTAGAGGGGGCAAGAGCCCCAGTACCTTC
>NA|many|TRBJ2-5|TRBV7-2|11
CASSRWETQYF
TGTGCCAGCAGCCGATGGGAGACCCAGTACTTC
>TRBD1|NA|TRBJ1-2|TRBV12-3/TRBV12-4|13
CASSDPGQGSTTF
TGTGCCAGCAGTGATCCGGGACAGGGGAGCACCACATTC
>TRBD1|few|TRBJ1-5|TRBV24-1|16
CATSDSDRASNQPQHF
TGTGCCACCAGTGATTCCGACAGGGCCAGCAATCAGCCCCAGCATTTT
>NA|many|TRBJ2-1|TRBV19|13
CASSTRQLNEQFF
TGTGCCAGTAGCACTAGACAGCTCAATGAGCAGTTCTTC
>NA|NA|TRBJ1-5|TRBV10-3|12
CAIGLGNQPQHF
TGTGCCATCGGGCTTGGCAATCAGCCCCAGCATTTT
>NA|NA|TRBJ1-2|TRBV20-1|14
CSAMGQLSNYGYTF
TGCAGTGCCATGGGGCAGCTATCTAACTATGGCTACACCTTC
>NA|few|TRBJ1-6|TRBV19|12
CASSIENSPLHF
TGTGCCAGTAGTATTGAGAATTCACCCCTCCACTTT
>NA|NA|TRBJ2-6|TRBV7-3|15
CASRFQLGSEQYFTF
TGTGCCAGCAGGTTCCAGTTAGGATCCGAGCAGTACTTCACTTTC
>TRBD1|once|TRBJ2-1|TRBV11-2|16
CASSGTGDSTKYEQFF
TGTGCCAGCAGCGGGACAGGGGACAGTACCAAATATGAGCAGTTCTTC
>NA|many|TRBJ2-2|TRBV6-5|14
CASSPRRYTGELFF
TGTGCCAGCAGTCCTCGACGGTACACCGGGGAGCTGTTTTTT
>NA|NA|TRBJ2-1|TRBV2|14
CASSVGNSYNEQFF
TGTGCCAGCAGTGTAGGCAACTCCTACAATGAGCAGTTCTTC
>NA|many|TRBJ1-4|TRBV5-4|15
CASSSSGRPSEKLFF
TGTGCCAGCAGCTCCTCCGGCAGGCCCAGTGAAAAACTGTTTTTT
>NA|NA|TRBJ2-7|TRBV20-1|13
CSAIGTSAYKQYF
TGCAGTGCTATAGGGACTTCCGCCTACAAGCAGTACTTC
>NA|NA|TRBJ1-2|TRBV12-3/TRBV12-4|12
CASLLRNYGYTF
TGTGCCAGCCTCTTGCGGAACTATGGCTACACCTTC
>TRBD1|once|TRBJ1-1|TRBV9|12
CASSVVQGEAFF
TGTGCCAGCAGCGTAGTACAGGGGGAAGCTTTCTTT
>NA|NA|TRBJ2-7|TRBV19|15
CASSQSGQGAYEKYF
TGTGCCAGTAGTCAATCTGGGCAGGGAGCCTACGAGAAGTACTTT
>TRBD1|NA|TRBJ1-1|TRBV9|18
CASSVTGLGYGYKAEAFF
TGTGCCAGCAGCGTGACAGGGCTGGGGTATGGCTACAAGGCTGAAGCTTTCTTT
>NA|many|TRBJ1-1|TRBV2|14
CASSNGRTNTEAFF
TGTGCCAGCAGTAATGGGAGAACCAACACTGAAGCTTTCTTT
>TRBD1|NA|TRBJ2-7|TRBV7-3|15
CASSFAGTASYGQYF
TGTGCCAGCAGCTTCGCCGGGACAGCATCCTACGGGCAGTACTTC
>TRBD2|NA|TRBJ2-1|TRBV20-1|15
CSARVPAGGRGEQFF
TGCAGTGCTAGAGTCCCAGCGGGAGGAAGAGGTGAGCAGTTCTTC
>NA|NA|TRBJ2-3|TRBV5-4|16
CASSEYPQGFTDTQYF
TGTGCCAGCAGTGAGTACCCTCAGGGTTTCACAGATACGCAGTATTTT
>NA|many|TRBJ1-2|TRBV7-2|13
CASSTRGSYGYTF
TGTGCCAGCAGCACCCGGGGCTCCTATGGCTACACCTTC
>NA|NA|TRBJ1-1|TRBV11-3|13
CASSRTRTTEAFF
TGTGCCAGCAGCCGCACCAGGACCACTGAAGCTTTCTTT
>NA|NA|TRBJ2-7|TRBV6-6|11
CASIRGPEQYF
TGTGCCAGCATCCGAGGCCCGGAACAGTACTTC
>TRBD2|many|TRBJ2-1|TRBV20-1|20
CSARGSRTSGGGLLYNEQFF
TGCAGTGCTAGAGGATCGCGGACTAGCGGGGGAGGCCTTCTCTACAATGAGCAGTTCTTC
>TRBD1|NA|TRBJ1-1|TRBV7-2|13
CASSWDRVNYGYF
TGTGCCAGCAGCTGGGACAGGGTAAACTATGGCTACTTC